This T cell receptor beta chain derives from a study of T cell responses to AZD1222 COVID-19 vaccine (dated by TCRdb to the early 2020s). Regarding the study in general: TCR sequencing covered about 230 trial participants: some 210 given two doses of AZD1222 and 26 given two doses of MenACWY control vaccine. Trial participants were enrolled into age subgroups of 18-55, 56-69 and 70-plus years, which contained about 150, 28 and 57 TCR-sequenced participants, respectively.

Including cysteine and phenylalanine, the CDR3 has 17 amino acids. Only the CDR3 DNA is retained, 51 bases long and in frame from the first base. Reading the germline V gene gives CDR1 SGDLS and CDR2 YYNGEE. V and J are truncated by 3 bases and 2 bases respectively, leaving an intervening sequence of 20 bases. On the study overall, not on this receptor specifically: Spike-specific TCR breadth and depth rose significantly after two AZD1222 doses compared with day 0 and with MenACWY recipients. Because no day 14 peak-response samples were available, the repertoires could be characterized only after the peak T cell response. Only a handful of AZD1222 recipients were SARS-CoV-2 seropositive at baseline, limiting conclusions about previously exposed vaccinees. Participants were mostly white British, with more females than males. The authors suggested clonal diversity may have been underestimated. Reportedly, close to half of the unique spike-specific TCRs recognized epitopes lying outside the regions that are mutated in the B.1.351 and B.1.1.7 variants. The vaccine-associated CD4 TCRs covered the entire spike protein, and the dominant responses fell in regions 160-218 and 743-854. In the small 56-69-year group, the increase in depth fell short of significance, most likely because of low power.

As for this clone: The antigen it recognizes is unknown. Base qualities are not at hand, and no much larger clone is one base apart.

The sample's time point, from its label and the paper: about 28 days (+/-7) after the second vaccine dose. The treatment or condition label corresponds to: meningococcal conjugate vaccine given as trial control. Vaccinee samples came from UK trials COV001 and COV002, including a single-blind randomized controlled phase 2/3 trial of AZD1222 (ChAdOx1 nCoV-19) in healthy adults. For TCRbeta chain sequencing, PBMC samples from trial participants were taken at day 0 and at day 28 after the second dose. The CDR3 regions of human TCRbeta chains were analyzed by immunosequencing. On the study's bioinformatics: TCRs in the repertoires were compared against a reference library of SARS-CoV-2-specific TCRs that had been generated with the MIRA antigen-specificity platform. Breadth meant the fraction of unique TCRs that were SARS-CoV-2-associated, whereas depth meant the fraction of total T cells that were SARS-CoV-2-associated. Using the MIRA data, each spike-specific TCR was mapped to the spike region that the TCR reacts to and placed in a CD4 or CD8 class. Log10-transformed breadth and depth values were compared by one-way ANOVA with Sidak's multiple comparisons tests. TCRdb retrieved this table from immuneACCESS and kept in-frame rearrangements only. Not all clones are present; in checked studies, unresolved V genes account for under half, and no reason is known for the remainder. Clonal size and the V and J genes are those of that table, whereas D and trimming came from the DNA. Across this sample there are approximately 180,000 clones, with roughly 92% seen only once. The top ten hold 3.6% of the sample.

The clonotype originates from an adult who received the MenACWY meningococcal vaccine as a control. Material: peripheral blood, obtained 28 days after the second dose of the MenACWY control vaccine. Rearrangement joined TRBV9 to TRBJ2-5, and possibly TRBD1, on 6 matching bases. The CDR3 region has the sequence CASSGPGTPTAQETQYF. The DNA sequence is TGTGCCAGCAGCGGACCAGGGACACCAACCGCACAAGAGACCCAGTACTTC.